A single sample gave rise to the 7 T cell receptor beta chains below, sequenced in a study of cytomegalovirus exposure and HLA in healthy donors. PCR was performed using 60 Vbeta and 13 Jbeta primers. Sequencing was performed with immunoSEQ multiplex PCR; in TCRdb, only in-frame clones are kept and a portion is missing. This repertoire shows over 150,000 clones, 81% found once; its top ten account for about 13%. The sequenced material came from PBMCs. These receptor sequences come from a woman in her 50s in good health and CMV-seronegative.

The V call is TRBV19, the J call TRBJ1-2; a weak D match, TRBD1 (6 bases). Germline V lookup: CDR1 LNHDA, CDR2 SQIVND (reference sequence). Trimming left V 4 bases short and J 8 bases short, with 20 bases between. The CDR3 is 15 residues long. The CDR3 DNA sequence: TGTGCCAGTAGTAGGGACACCTCACGCTCGGGGGGCTACACCTTC. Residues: CASSRDTSRSGGYTF.

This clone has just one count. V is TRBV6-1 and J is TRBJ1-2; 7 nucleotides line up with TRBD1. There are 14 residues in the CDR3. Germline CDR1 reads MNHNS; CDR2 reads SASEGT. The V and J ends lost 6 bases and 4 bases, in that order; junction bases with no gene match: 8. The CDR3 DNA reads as TGTGCCAGCAGCAACAGGGGAATAGGCTATGGCTACACCTTC. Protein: CASSNRGIGYGYTF.

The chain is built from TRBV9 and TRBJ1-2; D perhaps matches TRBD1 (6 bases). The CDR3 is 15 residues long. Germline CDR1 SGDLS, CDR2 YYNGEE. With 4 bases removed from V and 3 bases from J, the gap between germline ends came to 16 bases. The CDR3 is CASSTRRGADYGYTF. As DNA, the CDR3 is TGTGCCAGCAGCACTCGGCGGGGGGCCGACTATGGCTACACCTTC.

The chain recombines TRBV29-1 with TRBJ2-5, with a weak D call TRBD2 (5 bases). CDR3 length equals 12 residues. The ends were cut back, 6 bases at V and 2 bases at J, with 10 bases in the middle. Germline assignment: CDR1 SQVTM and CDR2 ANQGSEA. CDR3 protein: CSVGLDQETQYF. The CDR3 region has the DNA TGCAGCGTAGGACTGGATCAAGAGACCCAGTACTTC.

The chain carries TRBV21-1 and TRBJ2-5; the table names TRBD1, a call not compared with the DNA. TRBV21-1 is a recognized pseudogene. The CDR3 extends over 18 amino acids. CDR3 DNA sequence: TGTGCCAGCAGCAGCCAACTTGAGACAGGGAAAGGTCGGGAGACCCAGTACTTC. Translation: CASSSQLETGKGRETQYF.

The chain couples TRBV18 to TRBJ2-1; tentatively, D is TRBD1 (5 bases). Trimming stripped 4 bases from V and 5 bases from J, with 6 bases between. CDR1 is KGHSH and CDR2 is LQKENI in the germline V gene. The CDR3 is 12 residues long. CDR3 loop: CASSQDNNEQFF. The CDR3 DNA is TGTGCCAGCTCACAGGACAACAATGAGCAGTTCTTC.

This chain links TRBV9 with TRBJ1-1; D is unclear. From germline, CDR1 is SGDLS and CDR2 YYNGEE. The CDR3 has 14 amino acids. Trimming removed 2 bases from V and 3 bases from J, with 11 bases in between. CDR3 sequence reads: CASSVHLRDTEAFF. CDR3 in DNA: TGTGCCAGCAGCGTCCACCTCCGGGACACTGAAGCTTTCTTT.